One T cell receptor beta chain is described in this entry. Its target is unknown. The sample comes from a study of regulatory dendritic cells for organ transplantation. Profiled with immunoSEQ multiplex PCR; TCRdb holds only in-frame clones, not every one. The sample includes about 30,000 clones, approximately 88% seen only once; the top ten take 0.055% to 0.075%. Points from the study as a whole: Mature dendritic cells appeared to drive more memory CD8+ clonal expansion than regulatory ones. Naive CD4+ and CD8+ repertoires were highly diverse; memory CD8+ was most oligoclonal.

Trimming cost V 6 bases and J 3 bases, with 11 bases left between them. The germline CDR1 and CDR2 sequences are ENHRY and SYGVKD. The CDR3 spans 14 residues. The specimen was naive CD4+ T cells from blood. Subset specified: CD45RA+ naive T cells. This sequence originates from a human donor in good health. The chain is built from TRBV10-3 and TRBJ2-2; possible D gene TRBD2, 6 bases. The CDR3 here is CAIRGTQHTGELFF. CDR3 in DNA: TGTGCCATCAGGGGGACTCAACACACCGGGGAGCTGTTTTTT.